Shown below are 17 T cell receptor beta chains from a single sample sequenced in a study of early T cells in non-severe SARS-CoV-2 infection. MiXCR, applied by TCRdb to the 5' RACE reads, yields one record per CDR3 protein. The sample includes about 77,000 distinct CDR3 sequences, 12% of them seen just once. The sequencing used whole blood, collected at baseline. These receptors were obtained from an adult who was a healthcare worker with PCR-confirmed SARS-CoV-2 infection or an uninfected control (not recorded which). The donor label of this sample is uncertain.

CDR3 amino acids: CSVGTDYGYTF. The CDR3 DNA sequence: TGCAGCGTTGGGACAGACTATGGCTACACCTTC. The chain couples TRBV29-1 to TRBJ1-2, with a weak D call TRBD1 (6 bases). V shed 4 bases and J shed 3 bases, with 6 bases lying between them. The CDR3 spans 11 residues. Germline CDR1 SQVTM, CDR2 ANQGSEA.

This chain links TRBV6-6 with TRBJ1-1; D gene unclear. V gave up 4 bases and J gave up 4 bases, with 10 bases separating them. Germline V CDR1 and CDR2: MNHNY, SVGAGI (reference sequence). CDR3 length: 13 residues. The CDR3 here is CASSSAWGTEAFF. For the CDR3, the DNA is TGTGCCAGCAGTTCGGCATGGGGCACTGAAGCTTTCTTT.

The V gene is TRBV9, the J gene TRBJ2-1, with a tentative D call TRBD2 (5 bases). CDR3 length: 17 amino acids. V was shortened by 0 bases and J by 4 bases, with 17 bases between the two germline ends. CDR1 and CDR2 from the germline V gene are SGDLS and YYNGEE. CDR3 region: CASSVGGRALSYNEQFF. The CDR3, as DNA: TGTGCCAGCAGCGTAGGTGGGCGGGCGCTCTCTTACAATGAGCAGTTCTTC.

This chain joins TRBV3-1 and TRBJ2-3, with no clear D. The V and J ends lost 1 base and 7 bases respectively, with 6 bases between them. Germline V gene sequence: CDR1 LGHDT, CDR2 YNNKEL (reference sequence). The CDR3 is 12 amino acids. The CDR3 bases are TGTGCCAGCAGCCAAGCTGGAAATACGCAGTATTTT. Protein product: CASSQAGNTQYF.

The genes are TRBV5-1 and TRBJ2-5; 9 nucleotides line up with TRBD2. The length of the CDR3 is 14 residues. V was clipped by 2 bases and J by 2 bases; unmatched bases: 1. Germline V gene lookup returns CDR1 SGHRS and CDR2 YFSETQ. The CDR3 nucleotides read TGCGCCAGCAGCTTTACTAGCGGGCAAGAGACCCAGTACTTC. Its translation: CASSFTSGQETQYF.

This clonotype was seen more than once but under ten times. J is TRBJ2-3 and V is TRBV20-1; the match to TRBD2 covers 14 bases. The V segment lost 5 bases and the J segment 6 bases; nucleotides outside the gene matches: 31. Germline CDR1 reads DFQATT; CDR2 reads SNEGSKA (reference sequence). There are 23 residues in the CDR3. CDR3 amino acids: CSAHRAGLAGVHSGPSAGDTQYF. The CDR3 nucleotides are TGCAGTGCTCACCGTGCGGGACTAGCGGGAGTGCATTCAGGGCCCTCCGCGGGGGATACGCAGTATTTT.

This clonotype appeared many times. CDR3 loop: CASSLAGRTDTQYF. The CDR3 DNA sequence: TGTGCCAGCAGTTTAGCGGGGCGCACAGATACGCAGTATTTT. The V gene is TRBV12-3 or TRBV12-4, the J gene TRBJ2-3, with a tentative D call TRBD1 (5 bases). Trimming stripped 0 bases from V and 1 base from J, with 5 bases between. This CDR3 contains 14 residues.

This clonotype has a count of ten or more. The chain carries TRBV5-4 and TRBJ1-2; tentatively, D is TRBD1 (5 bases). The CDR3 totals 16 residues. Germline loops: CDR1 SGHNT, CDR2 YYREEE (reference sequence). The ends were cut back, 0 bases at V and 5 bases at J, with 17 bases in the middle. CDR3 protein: CASSLGRGQGVYGYTF. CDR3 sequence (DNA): TGTGCCAGCAGCTTGGGGCGCGGACAAGGGGTATATGGCTACACCTTC.

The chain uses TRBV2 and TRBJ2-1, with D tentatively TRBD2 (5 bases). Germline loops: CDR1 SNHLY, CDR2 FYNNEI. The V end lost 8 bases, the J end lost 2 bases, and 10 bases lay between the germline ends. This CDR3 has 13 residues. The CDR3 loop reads CASWTPPYNEQFF. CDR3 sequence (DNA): TGTGCCAGCTGGACTCCTCCCTACAATGAGCAGTTCTTC.

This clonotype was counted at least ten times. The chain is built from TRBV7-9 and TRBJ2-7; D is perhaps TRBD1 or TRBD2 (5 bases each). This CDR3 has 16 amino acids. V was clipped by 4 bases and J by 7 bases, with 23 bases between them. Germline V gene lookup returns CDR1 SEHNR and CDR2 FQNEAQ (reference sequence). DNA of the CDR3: TGTGCCAGCAGCTCACAACTTGCAGGGAGCCTGACGGAGCAGTACTTC. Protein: CASSSQLAGSLTEQYF.

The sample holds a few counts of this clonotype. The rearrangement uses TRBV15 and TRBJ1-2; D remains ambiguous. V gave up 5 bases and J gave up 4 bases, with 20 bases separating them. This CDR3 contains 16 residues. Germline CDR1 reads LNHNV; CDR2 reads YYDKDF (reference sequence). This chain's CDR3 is CATSSWSLLGPYGYTF. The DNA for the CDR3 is TGTGCCACCAGCTCTTGGTCTCTTTTAGGCCCCTATGGCTACACCTTC.

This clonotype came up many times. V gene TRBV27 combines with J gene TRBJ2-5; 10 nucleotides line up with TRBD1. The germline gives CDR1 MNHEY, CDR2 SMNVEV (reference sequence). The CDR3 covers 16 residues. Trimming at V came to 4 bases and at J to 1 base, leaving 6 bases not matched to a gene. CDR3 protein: CASSSWDRGTQETQYF. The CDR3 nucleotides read TGTGCCAGCAGTTCCTGGGACAGGGGCACCCAAGAGACCCAGTACTTC.

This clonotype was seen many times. The CDR3 bases are TGCAGCATTGTGGGGGGATCGGGAGTAGATACGCAGTATTTT. It specifies CSIVGGSGVDTQYF. J is TRBJ2-3 and V is TRBV29-1, with D possibly matching TRBD2 (6 bases). Germline CDR1 and CDR2: SQVTM and ANQGSEA. The CDR3 contains 14 residues. V was pared by 8 bases and J by 5 bases, with 20 bases between.

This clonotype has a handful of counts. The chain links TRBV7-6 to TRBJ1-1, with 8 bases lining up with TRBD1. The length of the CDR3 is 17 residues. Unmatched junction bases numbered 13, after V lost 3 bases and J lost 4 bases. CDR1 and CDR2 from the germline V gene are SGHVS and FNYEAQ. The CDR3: CASSFGATGEKGTEAFF. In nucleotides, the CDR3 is TGTGCCAGCAGCTTCGGTGCGACAGGGGAAAAAGGCACTGAAGCTTTCTTT.

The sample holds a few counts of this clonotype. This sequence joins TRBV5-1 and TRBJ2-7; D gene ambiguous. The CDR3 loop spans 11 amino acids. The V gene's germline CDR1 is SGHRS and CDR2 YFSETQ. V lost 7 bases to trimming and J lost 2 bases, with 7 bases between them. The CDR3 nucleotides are TGCGCCAGCGCAGGCGCCTACGAGCAGTACTTC. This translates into CASAGAYEQYF.

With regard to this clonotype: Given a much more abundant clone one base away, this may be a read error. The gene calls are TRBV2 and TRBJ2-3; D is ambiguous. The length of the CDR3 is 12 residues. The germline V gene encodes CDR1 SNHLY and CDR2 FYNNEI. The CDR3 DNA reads TGTGTCAGCACCTTGATCCCAGATACGCAGTATTTT. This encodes CVSTLIPDTQYF.

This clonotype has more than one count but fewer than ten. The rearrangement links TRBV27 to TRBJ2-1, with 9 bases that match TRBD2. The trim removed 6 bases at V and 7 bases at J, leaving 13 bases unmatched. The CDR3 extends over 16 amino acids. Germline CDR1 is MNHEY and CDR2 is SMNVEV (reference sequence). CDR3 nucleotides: TGTGCCAGCAGACGGCCCGGACTAGCGACCATGAATGAGCAGTTCTTC. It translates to CASRRPGLATMNEQFF.